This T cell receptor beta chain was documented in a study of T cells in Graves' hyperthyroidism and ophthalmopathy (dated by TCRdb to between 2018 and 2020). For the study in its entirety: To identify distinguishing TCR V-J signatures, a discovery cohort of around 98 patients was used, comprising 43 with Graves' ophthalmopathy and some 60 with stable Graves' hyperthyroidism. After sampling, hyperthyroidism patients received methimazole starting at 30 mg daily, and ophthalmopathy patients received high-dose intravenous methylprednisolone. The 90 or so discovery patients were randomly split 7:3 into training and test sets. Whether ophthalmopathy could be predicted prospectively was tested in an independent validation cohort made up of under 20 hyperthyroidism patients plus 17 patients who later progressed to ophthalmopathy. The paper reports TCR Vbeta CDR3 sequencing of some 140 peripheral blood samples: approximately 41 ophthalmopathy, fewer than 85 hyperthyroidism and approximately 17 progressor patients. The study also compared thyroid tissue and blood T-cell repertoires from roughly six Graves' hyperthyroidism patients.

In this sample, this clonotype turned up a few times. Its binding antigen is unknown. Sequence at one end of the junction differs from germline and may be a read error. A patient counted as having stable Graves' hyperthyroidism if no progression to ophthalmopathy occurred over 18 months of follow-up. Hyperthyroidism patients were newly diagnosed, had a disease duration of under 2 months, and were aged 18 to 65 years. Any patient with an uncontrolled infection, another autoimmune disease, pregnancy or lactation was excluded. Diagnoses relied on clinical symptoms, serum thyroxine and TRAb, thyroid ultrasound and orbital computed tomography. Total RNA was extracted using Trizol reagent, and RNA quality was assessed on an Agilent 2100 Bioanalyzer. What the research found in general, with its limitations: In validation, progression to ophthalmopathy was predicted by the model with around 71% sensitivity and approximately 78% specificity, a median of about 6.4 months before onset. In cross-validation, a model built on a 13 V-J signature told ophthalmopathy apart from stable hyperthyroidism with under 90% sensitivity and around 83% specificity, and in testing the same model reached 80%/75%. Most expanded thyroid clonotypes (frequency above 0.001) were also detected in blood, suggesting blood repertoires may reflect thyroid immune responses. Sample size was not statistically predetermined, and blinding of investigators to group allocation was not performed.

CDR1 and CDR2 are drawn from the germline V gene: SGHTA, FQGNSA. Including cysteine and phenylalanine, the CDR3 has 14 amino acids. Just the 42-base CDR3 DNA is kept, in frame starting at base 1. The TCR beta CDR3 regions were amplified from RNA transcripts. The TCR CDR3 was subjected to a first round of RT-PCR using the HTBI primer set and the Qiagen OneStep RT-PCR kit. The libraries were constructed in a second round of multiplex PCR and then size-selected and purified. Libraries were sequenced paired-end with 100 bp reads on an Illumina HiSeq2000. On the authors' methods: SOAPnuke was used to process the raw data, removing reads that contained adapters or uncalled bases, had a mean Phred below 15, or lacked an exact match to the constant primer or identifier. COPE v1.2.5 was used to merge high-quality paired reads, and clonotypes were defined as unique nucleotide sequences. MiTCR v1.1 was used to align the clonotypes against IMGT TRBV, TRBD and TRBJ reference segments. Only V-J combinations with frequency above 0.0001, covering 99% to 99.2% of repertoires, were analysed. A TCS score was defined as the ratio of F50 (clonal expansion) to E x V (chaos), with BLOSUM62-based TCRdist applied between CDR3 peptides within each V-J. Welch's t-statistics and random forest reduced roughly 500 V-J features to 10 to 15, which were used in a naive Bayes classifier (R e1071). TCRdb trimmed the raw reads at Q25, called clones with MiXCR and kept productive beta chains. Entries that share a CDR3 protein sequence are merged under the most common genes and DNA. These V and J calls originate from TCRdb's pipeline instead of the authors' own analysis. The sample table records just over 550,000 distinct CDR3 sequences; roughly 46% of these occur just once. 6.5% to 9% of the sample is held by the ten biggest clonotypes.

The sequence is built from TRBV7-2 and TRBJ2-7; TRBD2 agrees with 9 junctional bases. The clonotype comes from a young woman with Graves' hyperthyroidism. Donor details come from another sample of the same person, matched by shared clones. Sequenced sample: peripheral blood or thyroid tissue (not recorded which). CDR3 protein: CASSVSSGAAGQYF. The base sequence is TGCGCCAGCAGCGTCTCTAGCGGGGCCGCGGGGCAGTACTTC.